This record covers a single T cell receptor (beta chain). Its cognate antigen is unknown. The data were taken from a study of neoadjuvant nivolumab and ipilimumab in lung cancer. The study's findings and limits: Pretherapy blood TCR richness correlated positively with resected tumor richness.

Looked up from germline, CDR1 is SEHNR and CDR2 is FQNEAQ (reference sequence). The length of the CDR3 is 13 residues. V lost 0 bases, J lost 9 bases, and 11 bases lay in between. Sequencing was performed with immunoSEQ multiplex PCR; in TCRdb, only in-frame clones are kept and a portion is missing. The table records 30,000 to 35,000 clones, roughly nine tenths of them present only once. The receptor comes from an adult with non-small cell lung cancer. The V and J genes are TRBV7-9 and TRBJ2-5; no definite D call. The sequencing here drew on peripheral blood, taken after neoadjuvant nivolumab, alone or with ipilimumab, at or shortly before surgery. This CDR3 reads CASSLAGSEAQYF. CDR3 DNA sequence: TGTGCCAGCAGCTTAGCAGGCAGTGAGGCCCAGTACTTC.